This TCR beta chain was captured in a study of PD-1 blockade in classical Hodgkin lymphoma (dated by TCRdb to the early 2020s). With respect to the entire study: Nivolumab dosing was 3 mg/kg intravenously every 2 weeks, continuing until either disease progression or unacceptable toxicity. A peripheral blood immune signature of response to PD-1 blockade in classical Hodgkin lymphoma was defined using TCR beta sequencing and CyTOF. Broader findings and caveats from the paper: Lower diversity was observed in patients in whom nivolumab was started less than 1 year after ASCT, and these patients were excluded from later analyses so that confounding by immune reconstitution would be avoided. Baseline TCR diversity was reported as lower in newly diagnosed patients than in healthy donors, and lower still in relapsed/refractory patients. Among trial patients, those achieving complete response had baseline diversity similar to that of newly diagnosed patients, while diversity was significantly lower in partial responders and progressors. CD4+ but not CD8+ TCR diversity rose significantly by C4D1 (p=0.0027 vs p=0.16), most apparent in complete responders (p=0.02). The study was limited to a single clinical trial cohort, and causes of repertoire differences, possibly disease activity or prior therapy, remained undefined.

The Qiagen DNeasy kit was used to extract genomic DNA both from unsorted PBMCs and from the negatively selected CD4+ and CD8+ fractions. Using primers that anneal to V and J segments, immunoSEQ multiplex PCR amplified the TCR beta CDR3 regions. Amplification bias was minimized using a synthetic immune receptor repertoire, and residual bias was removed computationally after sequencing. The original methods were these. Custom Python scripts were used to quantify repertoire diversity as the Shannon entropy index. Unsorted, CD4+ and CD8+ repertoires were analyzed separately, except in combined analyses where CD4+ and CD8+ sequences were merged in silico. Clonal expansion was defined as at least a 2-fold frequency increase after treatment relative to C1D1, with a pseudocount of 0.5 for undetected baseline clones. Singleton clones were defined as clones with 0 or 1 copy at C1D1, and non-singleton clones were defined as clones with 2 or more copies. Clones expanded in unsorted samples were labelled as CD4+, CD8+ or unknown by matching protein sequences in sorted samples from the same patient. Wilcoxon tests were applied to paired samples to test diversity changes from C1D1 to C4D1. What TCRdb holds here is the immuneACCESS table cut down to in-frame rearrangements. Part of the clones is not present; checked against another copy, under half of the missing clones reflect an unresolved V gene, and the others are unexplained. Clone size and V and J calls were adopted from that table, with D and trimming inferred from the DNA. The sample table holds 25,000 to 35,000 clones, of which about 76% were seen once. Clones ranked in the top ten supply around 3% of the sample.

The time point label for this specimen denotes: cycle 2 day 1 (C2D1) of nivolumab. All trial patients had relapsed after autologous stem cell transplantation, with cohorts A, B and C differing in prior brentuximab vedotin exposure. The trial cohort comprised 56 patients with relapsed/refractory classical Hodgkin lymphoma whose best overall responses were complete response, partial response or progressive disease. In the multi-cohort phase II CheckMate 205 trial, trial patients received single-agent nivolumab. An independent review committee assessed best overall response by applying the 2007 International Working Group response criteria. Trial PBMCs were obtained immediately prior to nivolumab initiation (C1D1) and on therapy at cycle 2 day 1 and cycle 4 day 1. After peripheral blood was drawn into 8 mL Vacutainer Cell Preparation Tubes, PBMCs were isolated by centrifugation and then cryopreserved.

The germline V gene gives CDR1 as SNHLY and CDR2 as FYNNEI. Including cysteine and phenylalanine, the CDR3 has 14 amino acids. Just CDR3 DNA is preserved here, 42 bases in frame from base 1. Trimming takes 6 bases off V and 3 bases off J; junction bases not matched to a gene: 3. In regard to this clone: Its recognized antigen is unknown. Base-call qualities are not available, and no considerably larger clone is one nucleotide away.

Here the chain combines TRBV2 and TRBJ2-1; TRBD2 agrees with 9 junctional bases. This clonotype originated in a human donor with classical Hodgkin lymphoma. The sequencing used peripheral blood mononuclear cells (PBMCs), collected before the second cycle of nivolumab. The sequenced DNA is TGTGCCAGCAGATTAGCGGGGGTCTACAATGAGCAGTTCTTC. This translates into CASRLAGVYNEQFF. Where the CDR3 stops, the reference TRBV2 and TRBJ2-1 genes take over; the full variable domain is EPEVTQTPSHQVTQMGQEVILRCVPISNHLYFYWYRQILGQKVEFLVSFYNNEISEKSEIFDDQFSVERPDGSNFTLKIRSTKLEDSAMYFCASRLAGVYNEQFFGPGTRLTVL.